These 21 T cell receptor beta chains were sequenced from one sample in a study of graft-versus-host responses after intestinal transplantation. These receptors have no known antigen. The repertoire was sequenced with immunoSEQ multiplex PCR; TCRdb's copy has only in-frame clones and lacks some. The table shows about 51,000 clones, with 89% occurring only once. Sequencing used unstimulated CD4+ T cells sorted from spleen or lymph node cells, obtained before transplant. These receptors originate from a human donor who was the organ donor for an intestinal transplant.

In this sample, this clone turned up once. The chain uses TRBV6-5 and TRBJ2-7; 9 bases are a match to TRBD1. Trimming cost V 4 bases and J 3 bases; bases outside gene matches: 7. There are 15 residues in the CDR3. Germline V CDR1 and CDR2: MNHEY, SVGAGI. The CDR3 region has the DNA TGTGCCAGCAGTTCGCCGGGGACAGGGAACTACGAGCAGTACTTC. It translates to CASSSPGTGNYEQYF.

The gene calls are TRBV28 and TRBJ2-7; D may be TRBD1 (5 bases). Germline values: CDR1 MDHEN, CDR2 SYDVKM. Trimming left V 3 bases short and J 2 bases short, with 11 bases between. The CDR3 is made up of 14 amino acids. CDR3 sequence (DNA): TGTGCCAGCAGTTTCGTAGGCAGGGCCTACGAGCAGTACTTC. It specifies CASSFVGRAYEQYF.

The J gene is TRBJ2-2, the V gene TRBV10-2; a weak D match, TRBD1 (5 bases). The CDR3 is 14 residues long. CDR1 and CDR2 (germline): WSHSY, SAAADI. V was trimmed by 1 base and J by 5 bases, leaving 8 bases between them. CDR3 in amino acids: CASSELQVTGELFF. CDR3 in DNA: TGCGCCAGCAGTGAGTTACAGGTGACCGGGGAGCTGTTTTTT.

The V and J genes are TRBV30 and TRBJ1-1; TRBD1 matches at 10 bases. After removal of 7 bases from V and 5 bases from J, the junction contained 4 bases not matched to a gene. The CDR3 contains 12 residues. The V gene's germline CDR1 is GTSNPN and CDR2 SVGIG (reference sequence). The CDR3 spells CAFRQGATEAFF. The CDR3 DNA sequence: TGTGCCTTCCGACAGGGGGCGACTGAAGCTTTCTTT.

This clone was observed a few times. The V call is TRBV6-6, the J call TRBJ2-3; 7 nucleotides align to TRBD2. Germline CDR1 MNHNY, CDR2 SVGAGI (reference sequence). The CDR3 sequence is 14 residues long. Trimming at V came to 10 bases and at J to 1 base, leaving 8 bases not matched to a gene. The CDR3 loop reads CATVEAGRTDTQYF. CDR3 sequence (DNA): TGTGCCACCGTAGAAGCGGGACGCACAGATACGCAGTATTTT.

This clone was detected only a few times. The chain carries TRBV7-3 and TRBJ1-2; TRBD1 is a possible D gene (5 bases). Germline values: CDR1 SGHTA, CDR2 FQGTGA. V lost 5 bases, J lost 6 bases, and 16 bases lay in between. This CDR3 spans 14 amino acids. The CDR3: CASSPRGGQDGYTF. The CDR3 nucleotides are TGTGCCAGCAGCCCGAGGGGAGGGCAGGATGGCTACACCTTC.

The chain recombines TRBV6-1 with TRBJ2-1; D perhaps matches TRBD1 (6 bases). This CDR3 comprises 13 residues. Trimming stripped 5 bases from V and 4 bases from J, with 9 bases between. Germline CDR1 and CDR2: MNHNS and SASEGT. The CDR3 spells CASSRGSYNEQFF. The CDR3 bases are TGTGCCAGCAGTAGGGGGAGTTACAATGAGCAGTTCTTC.

V and J are TRBV15 and TRBJ1-2, with 9 nucleotides matching TRBD1. Germline assignment: CDR1 LNHNV and CDR2 YYDKDF (reference sequence). The CDR3 covers 16 residues. V shed 4 bases and J 8 bases; nucleotides not matched to a gene: 14. CDR3 region: CATSNVRTGASGGYTF. As DNA, the CDR3 is TGTGCCACCAGCAATGTTAGGACAGGGGCATCGGGAGGCTACACCTTC.

J is TRBJ1-2 and V is TRBV19, with D perhaps TRBD1 (5 bases). Germline CDR1 is LNHDA and CDR2 is SQIVND (reference sequence). V was trimmed by 6 bases and J by 8 bases, leaving 19 bases between them. This CDR3 has 14 residues. CDR3 DNA sequence: TGTGCCAGTAGATCCCGGGATCCCGGGGGAGGCTACACCTTC. Its translation: CASRSRDPGGGYTF.

The J gene is TRBJ1-2, the V gene TRBV29-1; unclear D gene. V was pared by 4 bases and J by 3 bases, with 9 bases between. The CDR3 contains 12 residues. Germline lookup yields CDR1 SQVTM and CDR2 ANQGSEA. The CDR3 coding sequence is TGCAGCGTTGTCAGGAGGGACTATGGCTACACCTTC. Translated: CSVVRRDYGYTF.

The gene calls are TRBV19 and TRBJ1-1, with a possible D match to TRBD1 (5 bases). The CDR3 totals 16 residues. V was trimmed by 3 bases and J by 5 bases, leaving 19 bases between them. CDR1 is LNHDA, CDR2 SQIVND, per germline (reference sequence). This CDR3 is CASSIGGTLLLTEAFF. CDR3 in DNA: TGTGCCAGTAGTATTGGAGGGACGTTGCTATTGACTGAAGCTTTCTTT.

V usage is TRBV4-3 and J usage is TRBJ1-4; D unresolved. The CDR3 spans 15 residues. Trimming cost V 1 base and J 6 bases, with 12 bases left between them. CDR1 and CDR2 from the germline V gene are LGHNA and YSLEER. CDR3 coding DNA: TGCGCCAGCAGCCAAGCGGAGGGAAGGGATGAAAAACTGTTTTTT. This sequence encodes CASSQAEGRDEKLFF.

The genes are TRBV5-1 and TRBJ2-3; TRBD2 matches at 13 bases. The germline CDR1 and CDR2 sequences are SGHRS and YFSETQ. The junction had 3 bases not matched to a gene; V was cut back by 3 bases and J by 2 bases. The CDR3 sequence is 16 residues long. The CDR3 DNA reads as TGCGCCAGCAGCTACGGACTAGCGGGAGCCACAGATACGCAGTATTTT. Its translation is CASSYGLAGATDTQYF.

The chain carries TRBV12-5 and TRBJ1-3; perhaps TRBD1 as D (6 bases). CDR3 length equals 15 residues. Trimming removed 2 bases at V and 0 bases at J, with 8 bases between. Germline V gene data show CDR1 as LGHNT and CDR2 as FRNRAP. The CDR3 DNA follows: TGTGCTAGTGGTTTGTGGGGACACTCTGGAAACACCATATATTTT. Its protein is CASGLWGHSGNTIYF.

This clone was seen just once. V usage is TRBV28 and J usage is TRBJ2-1; 7 bases line up with TRBD2. V shed 5 bases and J 0 bases; nucleotides not matched to a gene: 7. The CDR3 consists of 16 residues. Per germline, CDR1 MDHEN and CDR2 SYDVKM. For the CDR3, the DNA is TGTGCCAGCAGTCCCGGGGGGAGAAGCTCCTACAATGAGCAGTTCTTC. Protein product: CASSPGGRSSYNEQFF.

The chain is built from TRBV7-8 and TRBJ1-2; D unresolved. CDR1 is SGHVS and CDR2 is FQNEAQ in the germline V gene. V was clipped by 1 base and J by 8 bases, with 14 bases between them. The CDR3 totals 14 residues. DNA of the CDR3: TGTGCCAGCAGCTTAGGACGCGGGGAAGAAGGCTACACCTTC. This encodes CASSLGRGEEGYTF. The whole variable domain, remainder taken from reference TRBV7-8 and TRBJ1-2, is GAGVSQSPRYKVAKRGQDVALRCDPISGHVSLFWYQQALGQGPEFLTYFQNEAQLDKSGLPSDRFFAERPEGSVSTLKIQRTQQEDSAVYLCASSLGRGEEGYTFGSGTRLTVV.

V is TRBV9 and J is TRBJ2-2; 13 bases agree with TRBD2. V shed 0 bases and J 8 bases; nucleotides not matched to a gene: 7. The germline gives CDR1 SGDLS, CDR2 YYNGEE. CDR3 length: 17 amino acids. The CDR3 DNA is TGTGCCAGCAGCGTAGAGGGAGCGGGACTAGCGGGAGGGGAGCTGTTTTTT. As protein: CASSVEGAGLAGGELFF. Combining the CDR3 with reference TRBV9 and TRBJ2-2 gives the whole variable domain DSGVTQTPKHLITATGQRVTLRCSPRSGDLSVYWYQQSLDQGLQFLIQYYNGEERAKGNILERFSAQQFPDLHSELNLSSLELGDSALYFCASSVEGAGLAGGELFFGEGSRLTVL.

This chain joins TRBV30 and TRBJ2-7, with D hard to call. There are 14 residues in the CDR3. The germline V gene has CDR1 GTSNPN and CDR2 SVGIG (reference sequence). Trimming stripped 0 bases from V and 5 bases from J, with 14 bases between. In DNA form, the CDR3 reads TGTGCCTGGAGTGTAGGCTCCGCCACAGACGAGCAGTACTTC. Protein: CAWSVGSATDEQYF. Variable domain in full (rest from reference TRBV30 and TRBJ2-7): SQTIHQWPATLVQPVGSPLSLECTVEGTSNPNLYWYRQAAGRGLQLLFYSVGIGQISSEVPQNLSASRPQDRQFILSSKKLLLSDSGFYLCAWSVGSATDEQYFGPGTRLTVT.

The V gene is TRBV5-5, the J gene TRBJ2-2, with unresolved D. Germline V CDR1 and CDR2: SGHKS, YYEKEE (reference sequence). The CDR3 length is 15 residues. Trimming removed 0 bases at V and 5 bases at J, with 11 bases between. CDR3 sequence: CASSLETLRTGELFF. The CDR3 bases are TGTGCCAGCAGCTTGGAGACACTGAGAACCGGGGAGCTGTTTTTT.

This clone was recorded once. CDR3: CASSLSSTQLYGYTF. The CDR3 nucleotides are TGTGCCAGCAGCTTAAGTAGTACACAGCTCTATGGCTACACCTTC. The chain recombines TRBV7-2 with TRBJ1-2; D not resolved. Per germline, CDR1 SGHTA and CDR2 FQGNSA. V gave up 2 bases and J gave up 4 bases, with 14 bases separating them. The CDR3 totals 15 residues.

V gene TRBV19 combines with J gene TRBJ2-7; 8 bases are a match to TRBD1. CDR1 is LNHDA, CDR2 SQIVND, per germline (reference sequence). The length of the CDR3 is 14 residues. Germline trimming cut 5 bases from V and 7 bases from J; bases unmatched to any gene: 10. The CDR3 nucleotides read TGTGCCAGTAGTCCGAGGACAGGGTTGGGGGAGCAGTACTTC. This gives the protein CASSPRTGLGEQYF.